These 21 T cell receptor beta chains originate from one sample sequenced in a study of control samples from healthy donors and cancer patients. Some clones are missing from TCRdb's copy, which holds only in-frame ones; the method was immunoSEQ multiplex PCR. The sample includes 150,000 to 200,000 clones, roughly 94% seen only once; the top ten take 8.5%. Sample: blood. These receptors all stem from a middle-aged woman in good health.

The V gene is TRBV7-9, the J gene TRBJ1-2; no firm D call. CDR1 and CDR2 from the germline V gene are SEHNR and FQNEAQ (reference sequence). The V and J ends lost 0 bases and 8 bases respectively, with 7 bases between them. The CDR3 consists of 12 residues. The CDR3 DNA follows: TGTGCCAGCAGCTTAGCCCAGGAGGGCTACACCTTC. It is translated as CASSLAQEGYTF.

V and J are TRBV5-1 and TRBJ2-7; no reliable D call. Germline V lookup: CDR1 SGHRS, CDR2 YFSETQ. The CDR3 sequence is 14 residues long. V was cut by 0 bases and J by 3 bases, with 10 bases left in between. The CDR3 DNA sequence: TGCGCCAGCAGCTTGGATGGCACCATCTACGAGCAGTACTTC. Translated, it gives CASSLDGTIYEQYF.

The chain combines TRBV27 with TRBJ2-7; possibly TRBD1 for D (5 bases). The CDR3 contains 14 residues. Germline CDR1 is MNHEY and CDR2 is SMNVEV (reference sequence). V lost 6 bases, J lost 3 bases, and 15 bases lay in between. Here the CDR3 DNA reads TGTGCCAGCAGGAAGGCGGTGACAGACTACGAGCAGTACTTC. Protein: CASRKAVTDYEQYF.

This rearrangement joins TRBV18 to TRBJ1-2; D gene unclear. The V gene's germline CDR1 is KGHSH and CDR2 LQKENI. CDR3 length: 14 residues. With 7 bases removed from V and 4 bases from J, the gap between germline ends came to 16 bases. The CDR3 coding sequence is TGTGCCAGCTTTCATGAGGTACAGTCCTATGGCTACACCTTC. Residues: CASFHEVQSYGYTF.

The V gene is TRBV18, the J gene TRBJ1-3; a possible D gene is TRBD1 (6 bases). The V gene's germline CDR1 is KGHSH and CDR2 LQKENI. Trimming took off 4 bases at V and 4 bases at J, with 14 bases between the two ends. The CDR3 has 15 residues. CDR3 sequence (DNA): TGTGCCAGCTCACAACCGACAGGATTCGGAAACACCATATATTTT. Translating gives CASSQPTGFGNTIYF.

This chain's CDR3 is CASSNPPSYGYTF. CDR3 bases: TGTGCCAGCAGTAACCCTCCGTCCTATGGCTACACCTTC. The chain combines TRBV27 with TRBJ1-2, with D unclear. Trimming cost V 5 bases and J 4 bases, with 11 bases left between them. Germline assignment: CDR1 MNHEY and CDR2 SMNVEV (reference sequence). The CDR3 is 13 residues long.

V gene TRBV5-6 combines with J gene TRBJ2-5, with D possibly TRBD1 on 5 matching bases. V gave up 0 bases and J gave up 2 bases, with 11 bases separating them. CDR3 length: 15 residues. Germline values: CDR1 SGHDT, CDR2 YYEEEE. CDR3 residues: CASSLGGAGQETQYF. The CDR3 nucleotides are TGTGCCAGCAGCTTGGGTGGAGCAGGGCAAGAGACCCAGTACTTC.

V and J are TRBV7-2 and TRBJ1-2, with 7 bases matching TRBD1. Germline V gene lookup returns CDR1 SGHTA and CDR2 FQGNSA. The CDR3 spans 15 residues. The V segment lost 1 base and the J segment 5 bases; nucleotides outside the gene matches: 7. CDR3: CASSLVRQGFYGYTF. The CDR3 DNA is TGTGCCAGCAGCTTAGTGCGACAGGGATTTTATGGCTACACCTTC.

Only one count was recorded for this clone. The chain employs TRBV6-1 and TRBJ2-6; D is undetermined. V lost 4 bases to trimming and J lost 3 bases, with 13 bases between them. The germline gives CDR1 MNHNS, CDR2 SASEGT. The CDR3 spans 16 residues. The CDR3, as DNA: TGTGCCAGCAGTGGATCCGGGCTACTTGGGGCCAACGTCCTGACTTTC. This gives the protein CASSGSGLLGANVLTF.

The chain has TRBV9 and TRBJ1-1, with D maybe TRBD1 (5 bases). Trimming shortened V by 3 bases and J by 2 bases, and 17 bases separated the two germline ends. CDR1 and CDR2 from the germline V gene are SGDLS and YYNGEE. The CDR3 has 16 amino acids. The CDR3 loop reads CASSARPAGANTEAFF. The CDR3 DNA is TGTGCCAGCAGCGCACGTCCGGCTGGGGCCAACACTGAAGCTTTCTTT.

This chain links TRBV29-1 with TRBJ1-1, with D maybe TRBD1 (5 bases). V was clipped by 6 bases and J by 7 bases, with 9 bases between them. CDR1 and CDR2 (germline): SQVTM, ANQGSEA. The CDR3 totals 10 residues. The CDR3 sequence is CSVGGGEAFF. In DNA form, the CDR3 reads TGCAGCGTCGGGGGGGGTGAAGCTTTCTTT.

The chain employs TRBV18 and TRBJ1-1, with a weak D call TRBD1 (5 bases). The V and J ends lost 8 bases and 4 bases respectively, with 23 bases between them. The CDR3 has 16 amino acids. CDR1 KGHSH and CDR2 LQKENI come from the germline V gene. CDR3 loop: CASTSLGVGGGTEAFF. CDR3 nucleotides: TGTGCCAGCACCTCATTGGGCGTTGGGGGAGGCACTGAAGCTTTCTTT.

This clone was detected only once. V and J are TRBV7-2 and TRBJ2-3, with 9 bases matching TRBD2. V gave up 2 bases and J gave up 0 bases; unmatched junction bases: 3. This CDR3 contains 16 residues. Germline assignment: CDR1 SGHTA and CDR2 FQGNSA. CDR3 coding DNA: TGTGCCAGCAGCTTACAGGCGGGGGGGAGCACAGATACGCAGTATTTT. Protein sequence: CASSLQAGGSTDTQYF. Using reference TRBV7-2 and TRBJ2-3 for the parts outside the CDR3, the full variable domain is GAGVSQSPSNKVTEKGKDVELRCDPISGHTALYWYRQSLGQGLEFLIYFQGNSAPDKSGLPSDRFSAERTGGSVSTLTIQRTQQEDSAVYLCASSLQAGGSTDTQYFGPGTRLTVL.

The DNA of the CDR3 is TGTGCCAGCAGCCAATGGGCCAGCCGGGGGGACACTGAAGCTTTCTTT. Protein sequence: CASSQWASRGDTEAFF. This sequence joins TRBV11-2 and TRBJ1-1, with a possible D match to TRBD1 (5 bases). The CDR3 loop spans 16 amino acids. Per germline, CDR1 SGHAT and CDR2 FQNNGV. The V end was cut by 5 bases, the J end by 3 bases, with 19 bases between. Full variable domain (remainder filled in from reference TRBV11-2 and TRBJ1-1): EAGVAQSPRYKIIEKRQSVAFWCNPISGHATLYWYQQILGQGPKLLIQFQNNGVVDDSQLPKDRFSAERLKGVDSTLKIQPAKLEDSAVYLCASSQWASRGDTEAFFGQGTRLTVV.

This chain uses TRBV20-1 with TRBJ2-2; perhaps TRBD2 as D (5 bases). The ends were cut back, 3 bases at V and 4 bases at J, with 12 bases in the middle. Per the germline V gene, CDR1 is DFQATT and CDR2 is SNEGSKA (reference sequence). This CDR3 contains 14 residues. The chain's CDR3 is CSASTLAGTGELFF. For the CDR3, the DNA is TGCAGTGCTAGTACTCTGGCGGGCACCGGGGAGCTGTTTTTT.

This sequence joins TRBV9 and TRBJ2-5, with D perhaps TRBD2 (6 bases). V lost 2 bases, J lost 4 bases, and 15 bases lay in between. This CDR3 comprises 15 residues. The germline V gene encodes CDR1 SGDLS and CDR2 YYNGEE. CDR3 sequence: CASSVLWGDGETQYF. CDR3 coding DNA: TGTGCCAGCAGCGTTCTGTGGGGGGACGGAGAGACCCAGTACTTC.

The CDR3 sequence: CASSLSGNSYEQYF. The CDR3 DNA reads TGCGCCAGCAGCTTGAGCGGCAACTCCTACGAGCAGTACTTC. This rearrangement joins TRBV5-1 to TRBJ2-7, with D possibly matching TRBD2 (5 bases). Germline V gives CDR1 SGHRS, CDR2 YFSETQ. With 1 base removed from V and 0 bases from J, the gap between germline ends came to 8 bases. The CDR3 extends over 14 amino acids.

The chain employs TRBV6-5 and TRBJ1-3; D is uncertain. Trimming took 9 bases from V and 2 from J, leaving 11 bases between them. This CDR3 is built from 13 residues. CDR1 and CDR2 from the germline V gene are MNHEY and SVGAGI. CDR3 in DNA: TGTGCCAGTAGGTCCTTAACTGGAAACACCATATATTTT. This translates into CASRSLTGNTIYF.

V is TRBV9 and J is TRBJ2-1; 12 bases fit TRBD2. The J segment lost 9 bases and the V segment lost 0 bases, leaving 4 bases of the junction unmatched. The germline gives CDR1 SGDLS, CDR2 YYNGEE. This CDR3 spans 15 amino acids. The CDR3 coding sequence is TGTGCCAGCAGCGTAGAATCTAGCGGGAGGGGTGAGCAGTTCTTC. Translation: CASSVESSGRGEQFF.

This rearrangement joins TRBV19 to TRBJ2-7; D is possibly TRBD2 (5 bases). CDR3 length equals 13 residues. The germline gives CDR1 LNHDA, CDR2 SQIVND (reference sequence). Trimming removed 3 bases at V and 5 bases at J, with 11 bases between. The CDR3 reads CASSIGYGDEQYF. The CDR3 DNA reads TGTGCCAGTAGTATCGGGTACGGGGACGAGCAGTACTTC.

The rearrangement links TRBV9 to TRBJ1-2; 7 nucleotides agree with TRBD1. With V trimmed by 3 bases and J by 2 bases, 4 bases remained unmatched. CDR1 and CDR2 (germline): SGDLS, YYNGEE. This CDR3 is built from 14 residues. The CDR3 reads CASSGGDSNYGYTF. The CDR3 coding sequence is TGTGCCAGCAGCGGAGGGGACAGCAACTATGGCTACACCTTC.